These T cell receptor beta chains were read from a single sample in a study of blood T cell repertoires in COVID-19. Sequenced by immunoSEQ multiplex PCR; TCRdb stores in-frame clones only, minus some. This sample has some 190,000 clones, with approximately 81% found just once. Sequenced: peripheral blood. Receptors originate from a human donor in a cohort sampled during active COVID-19. Both conserved end residues are part of each CDR3. D genes are given only for firm matches. Only some rows state a clone size, as once, few, many or a class for expanded clones.

CACAKDRGPYNEQFF TGTGCTTGCGCGAAGGACAGGGGGCCCTACAATGAGCAGTTCTTC TRBD1 TRBJ2-1 - TRBV15
CASSIGRASDTQYF TGTGCCAGTAGTATAGGGCGGGCATCAGATACGCAGTATTTT - TRBJ2-3 - TRBV19
CASGLRLSPTGNYTREAFF TGTGCTAGTGGTTTGCGACTTTCCCCTACAGGGAACTACACTCGGGAAGCTTTCTTT - TRBJ1-1 once TRBV12-5
CASSLDINEQYF TGTGCCAGCAGCTTAGACATAAACGAGCAGTACTTC - TRBJ2-7 - TRBV7-6
CASGRVATEAFF TGTGCCAGCGGCAGGGTGGCGACTGAAGCTTTCTTT - TRBJ1-1 - TRBV6-5
CASRNQGFVSPLHF TGTGCCAGCAGAAACCAGGGGTTCGTCTCACCCCTCCACTTT - TRBJ1-6 - TRBV6-5
CAIEGGGSGELFF TGTGCCATCGAAGGCGGGGGAAGCGGGGAGCTGTTTTTT TRBD2 TRBJ2-2 once TRBV10-3
CASSSDRVWGEKLFF TGCGCCAGCAGCAGCGACCGAGTTTGGGGCGAAAAACTGTTTTTT - TRBJ1-4 - TRBV5-1
CASSPIASGRYASTYNEQFF TGTGCCAGCTCACCAATCGCTAGCGGGAGGTACGCATCGACCTACAATGAGCAGTTCTTC TRBD2 TRBJ2-1 - TRBV18
CASSPKDFGRGYNEQFF TGTGCCAGCAGCCCCAAGGATTTTGGCAGGGGATACAATGAGCAGTTCTTC - TRBJ2-1 - TRBV11-2
CASSLAGGGGQPQHF TGTGCCAGCAGCTTAGCTGGAGGGGGAGGGCAGCCCCAGCATTTT - TRBJ1-5 - TRBV7-9
CASSRGQYQETQYF TGTGCCAGCAGCCGGGGACAGTATCAAGAGACCCAGTACTTC TRBD1 TRBJ2-5 - TRBV27
CASNSGANVLTF TGTGCCAGTAACTCTGGGGCCAACGTCCTGACTTTC - TRBJ2-6 - TRBV10-3
CSASQEGAFF TGCAGTGCTTCACAGGAGGGAGCTTTCTTT - TRBJ1-1 once TRBV20-1
CASSPKTGTVAYEQYF TGTGCCAGCAGTCCCAAAACCGGGACAGTGGCCTACGAGCAGTACTTC TRBD1 TRBJ2-7 - TRBV27
CASRPLGSGRTEAFF TGTGCCAGCAGGCCACTGGGGTCAGGGCGGACTGAAGCTTTCTTT - TRBJ1-1 few TRBV6-5
CASSLEEGRGEQYF TGCGCCAGCAGCTTGGAGGAGGGCCGGGGCGAGCAGTACTTC - TRBJ2-7 - TRBV5-1
CASITSGTVNEQFF TGTGCCAGCATCACTAGCGGGACTGTCAATGAGCAGTTCTTC TRBD2 TRBJ2-1 - TRBV28
CASNPMPGGVRYYGYTF TGTGCCAGTAACCCCATGCCAGGGGGCGTCAGGTACTATGGCTACACCTTC TRBD1 TRBJ1-2 - TRBV19